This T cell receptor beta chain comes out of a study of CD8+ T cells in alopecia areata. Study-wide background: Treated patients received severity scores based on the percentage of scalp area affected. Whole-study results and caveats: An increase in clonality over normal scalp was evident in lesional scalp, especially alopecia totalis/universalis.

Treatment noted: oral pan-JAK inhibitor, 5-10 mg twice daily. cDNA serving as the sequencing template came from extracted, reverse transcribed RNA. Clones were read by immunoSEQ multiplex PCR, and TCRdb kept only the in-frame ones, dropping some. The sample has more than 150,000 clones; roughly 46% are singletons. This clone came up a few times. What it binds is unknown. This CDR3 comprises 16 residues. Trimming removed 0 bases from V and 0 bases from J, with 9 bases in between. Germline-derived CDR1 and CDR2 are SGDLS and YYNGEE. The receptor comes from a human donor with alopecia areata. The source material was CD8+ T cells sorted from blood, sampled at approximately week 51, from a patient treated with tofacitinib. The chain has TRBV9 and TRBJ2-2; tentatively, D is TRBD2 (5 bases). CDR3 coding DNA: TGTGCCAGCAGCGTAGATCCTAGCTCGAACACCGGGGAGCTGTTTTTT. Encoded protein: CASSVDPSSNTGELFF. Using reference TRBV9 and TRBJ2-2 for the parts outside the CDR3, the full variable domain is DSGVTQTPKHLITATGQRVTLRCSPRSGDLSVYWYQQSLDQGLQFLIQYYNGEERAKGNILERFSAQQFPDLHSELNLSSLELGDSALYFCASSVDPSSNTGELFFGEGSRLTVL.